What follows describes a single T cell receptor beta chain. These data originate in a study of identifying expanded T cells in peripheral blood. Trimming stripped 5 bases from V and 6 bases from J, with 11 bases between. Germline V CDR1 and CDR2: SGHVS, FQNEAQ. The CDR3 extends over 13 amino acids. Healthy donors had no documented immune events, such as infections, while sampled. The assay was immunoSEQ multiplex PCR, and TCRdb's table has in-frame clones only and misses some. The sample lists 45,000 to 60,000 clones, around 86% occurring once. Sequencing was carried out using blood. This clonotype originated in a person between 18 and 75 years old in good health. The genes are TRBV7-8 and TRBJ1-5; D remains ambiguous. The CDR3 DNA is TGTGCCAGCAGCCCAATGATGGGTCAGCCCCAGCATTTT. It specifies CASSPMMGQPQHF.